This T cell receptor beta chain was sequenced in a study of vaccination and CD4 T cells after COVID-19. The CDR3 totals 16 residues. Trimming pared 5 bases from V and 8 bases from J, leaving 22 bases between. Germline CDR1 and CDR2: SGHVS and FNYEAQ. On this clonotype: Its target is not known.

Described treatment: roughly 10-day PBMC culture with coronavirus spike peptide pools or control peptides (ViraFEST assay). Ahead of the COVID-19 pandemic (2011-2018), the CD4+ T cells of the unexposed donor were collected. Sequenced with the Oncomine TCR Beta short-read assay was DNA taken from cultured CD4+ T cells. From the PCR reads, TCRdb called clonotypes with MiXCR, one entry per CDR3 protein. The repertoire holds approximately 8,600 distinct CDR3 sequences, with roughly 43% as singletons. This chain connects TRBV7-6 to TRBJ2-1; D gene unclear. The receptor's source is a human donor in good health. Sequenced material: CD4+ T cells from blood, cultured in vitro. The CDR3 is CASSLRALLAKDEQFF. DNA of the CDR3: TGTGCCAGCAGCCTAAGAGCTTTACTGGCTAAAGATGAGCAGTTCTTC. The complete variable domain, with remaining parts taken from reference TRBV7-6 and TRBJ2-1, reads GAGVSQSPRYKVTKRGQDVALRCDPISGHVSLYWYRQALGQGPEFLTYFNYEAQQDKSGLPNDRFSAERPEGSISTLTIQRTEQRDSAMYRCASSLRALLAKDEQFFGPGTRLTVL.